This TCR beta chain was profiled in a study of T-cell reconstitution after alpha-beta-depleted transplantation in children. Study results and caveats: The authors attributed T-cell counts and diversity one year after transplant mostly to newly produced T cells. Surviving thymic progenitors and recipient T cells were the source of high TCRbeta diversity at day 60 in some patients. In patients about two months after transplant, alpha-beta T cells reportedly arose from several hundred expanded graft clones.

Unique molecular identifiers featured in how the TCRbeta library was prepared. TCRdb recomputed calls from the PCR reads with MiXCR, one row per CDR3 protein. The data hold 55,000 to 65,000 distinct CDR3 sequences, with around 40% observed a single time. As to this clonotype: As yet, its antigen is unknown.

V was pared by 1 base and J by 0 bases, with 10 bases between. Germline CDR1 MGHDK, CDR2 SYGVNS. The CDR3 sequence is 15 residues long. The sequences come from PBMCs, mostly from graft donor cells, collected 360 days after TCRalphabeta/CD19-depleted stem cell transplant. This clonotype originated in a male patient aged 10-17 years who had a stem cell transplant for acute lymphoblastic leukemia, so the T cells may come from the graft donor. The J gene is TRBJ2-7, the V gene TRBV25-1; tentatively, D is TRBD2 (6 bases). The CDR3 sequence: CASSEWGENSYEQYF. In DNA, the CDR3 is TGTGCCAGCAGTGAATGGGGGGAGAACTCCTACGAGCAGTACTTC.